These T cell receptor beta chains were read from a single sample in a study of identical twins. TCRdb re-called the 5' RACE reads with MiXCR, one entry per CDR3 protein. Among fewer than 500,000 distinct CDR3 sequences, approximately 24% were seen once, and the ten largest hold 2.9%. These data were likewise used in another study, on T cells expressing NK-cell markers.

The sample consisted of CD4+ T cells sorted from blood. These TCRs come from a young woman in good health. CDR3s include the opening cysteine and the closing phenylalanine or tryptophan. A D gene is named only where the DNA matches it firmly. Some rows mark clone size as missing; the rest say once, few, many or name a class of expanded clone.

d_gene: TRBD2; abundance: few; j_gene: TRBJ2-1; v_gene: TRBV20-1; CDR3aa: CSARDHGSGREQFF; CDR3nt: TGCAGTGCTAGAGATCACGGTAGCGGGAGGGAGCAGTTCTTC
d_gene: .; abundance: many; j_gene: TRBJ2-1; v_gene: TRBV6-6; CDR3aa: CASTTSGGVQFF; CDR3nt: TGTGCCAGCACCACCTCTGGCGGTGTGCAGTTCTTC
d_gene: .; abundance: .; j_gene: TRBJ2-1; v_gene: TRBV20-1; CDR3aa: CSARVVRERDEQFF; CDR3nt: TGCAGTGCTAGAGTCGTGCGGGAACGGGATGAGCAGTTCTTC
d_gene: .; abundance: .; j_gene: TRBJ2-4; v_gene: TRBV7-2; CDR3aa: CASSLGLVSNIQYF; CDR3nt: TGTGCCAGCAGCTTAGGGCTTGTAAGCAACATTCAGTACTTC
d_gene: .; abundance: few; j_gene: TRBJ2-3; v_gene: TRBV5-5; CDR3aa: CASGVEDF; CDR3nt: TGTGCCAGCGGGGTGGAAGATTTT
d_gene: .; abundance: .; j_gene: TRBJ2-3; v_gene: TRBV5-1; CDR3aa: CASSKSRTVNTDTQYF; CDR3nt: TGCGCCAGCAGCAAATCCAGGACTGTCAACACAGATACGCAGTATTTT
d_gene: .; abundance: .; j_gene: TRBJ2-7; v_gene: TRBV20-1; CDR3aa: CSASGQGIYEQYF; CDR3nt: TGCAGTGCTAGCGGGCAGGGTATCTACGAGCAGTACTTC
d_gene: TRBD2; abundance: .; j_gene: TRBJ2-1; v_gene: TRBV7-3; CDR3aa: CASSLFSGGAYEQFF; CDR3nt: TGTGCCAGCAGCTTATTTAGCGGGGGGGCCTATGAGCAGTTCTTC
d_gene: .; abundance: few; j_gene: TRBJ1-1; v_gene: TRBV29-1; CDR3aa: CSVREGTPYKF; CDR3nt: TGCAGCGTACGAGAAGGGACACCCTACAAGTTT
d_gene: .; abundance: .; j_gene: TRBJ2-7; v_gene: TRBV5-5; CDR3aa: CASSEYTGVAQYF; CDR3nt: TGTGCCAGCAGCGAATACACGGGCGTGGCGCAGTACTTC
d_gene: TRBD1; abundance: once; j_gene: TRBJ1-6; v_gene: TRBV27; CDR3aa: CASSSPDRGNSPLHF; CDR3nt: TGTGCCAGCAGTTCCCCTGACAGGGGTAATTCACCCCTCCACTTT
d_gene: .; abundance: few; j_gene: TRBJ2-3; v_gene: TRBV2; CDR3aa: CASRRDYTQYF; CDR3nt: TGTGCCAGCAGGAGGGACTATACGCAGTATTTT
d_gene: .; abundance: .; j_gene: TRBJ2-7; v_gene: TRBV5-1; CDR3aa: CASSLGSMSGEQYF; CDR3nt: TGCGCCAGCAGCTTGGGCTCAATGTCCGGCGAGCAGTACTTC
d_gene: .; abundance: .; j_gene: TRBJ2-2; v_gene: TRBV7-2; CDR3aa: CASSLGSWAGELFF; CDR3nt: TGTGCCAGCAGCTTAGGTAGTTGGGCCGGGGAGCTGTTTTTT
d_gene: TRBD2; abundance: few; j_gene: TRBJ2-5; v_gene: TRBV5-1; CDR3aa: CASSPLGLEETQYF; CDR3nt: TGCGCCAGCAGCCCGCTGGGACTAGAAGAGACCCAGTACTTC
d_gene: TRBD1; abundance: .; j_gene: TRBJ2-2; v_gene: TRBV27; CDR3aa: CASRRTGVAGELFF; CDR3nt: TGTGCCAGCAGAAGGACAGGGGTGGCCGGGGAGCTGTTTTTT
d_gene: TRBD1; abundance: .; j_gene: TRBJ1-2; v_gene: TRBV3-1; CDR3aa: CASSQGGRGLGGYTF; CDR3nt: TGTGCCAGCAGCCAAGGTGGCAGGGGGCTTGGTGGCTACACCTTC
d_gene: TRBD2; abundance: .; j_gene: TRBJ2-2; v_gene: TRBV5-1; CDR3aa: CASNKRLAGANTGELFF; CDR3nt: TGCGCCAGCAACAAGAGACTAGCGGGAGCAAACACCGGGGAGCTGTTTTTT
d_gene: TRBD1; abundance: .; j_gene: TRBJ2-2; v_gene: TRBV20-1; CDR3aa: CSARDYLKGAGGELFF; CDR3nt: TGCAGTGCTAGAGATTATCTTAAGGGGGCCGGCGGGGAGCTGTTTTTT
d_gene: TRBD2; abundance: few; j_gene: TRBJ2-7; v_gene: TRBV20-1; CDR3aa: CSATWASGGYEQYF; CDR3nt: TGCAGTGCTACTTGGGCTAGCGGGGGTTACGAGCAGTACTTC
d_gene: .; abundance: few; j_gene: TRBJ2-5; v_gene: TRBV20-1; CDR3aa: CSARGYLGAPGPQETQYF; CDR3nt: TGCAGTGCTAGAGGTTACCTGGGAGCCCCGGGCCCCCAAGAGACCCAGTACTTC
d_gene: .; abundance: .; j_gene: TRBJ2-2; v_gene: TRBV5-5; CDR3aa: CASSILDSDTGELFF; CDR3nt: TGTGCCAGCAGCATTTTGGACAGCGACACCGGGGAGCTGTTTTTT
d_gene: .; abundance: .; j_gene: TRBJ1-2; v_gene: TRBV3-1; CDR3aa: CASSPIQDNYGYTF; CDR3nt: TGTGCCAGCAGCCCGATACAGGACAACTATGGCTACACCTTC
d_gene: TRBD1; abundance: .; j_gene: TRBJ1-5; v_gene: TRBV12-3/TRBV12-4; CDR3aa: CASSPQGQHSNQPQHF; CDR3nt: TGTGCCAGCAGTCCCCAGGGACAGCATAGCAATCAGCCCCAGCATTTT
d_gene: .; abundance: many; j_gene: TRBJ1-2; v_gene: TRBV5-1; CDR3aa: CASSLGTPNYGYTF; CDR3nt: TGCGCCAGCAGCTTGGGGACACCGAACTATGGCTACACCTTC
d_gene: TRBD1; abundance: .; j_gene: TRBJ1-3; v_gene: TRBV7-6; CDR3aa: CASSLGMQGASGNTIYF; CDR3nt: TGTGCCAGCAGCTTAGGGATGCAGGGGGCATCTGGAAACACCATATATTTT
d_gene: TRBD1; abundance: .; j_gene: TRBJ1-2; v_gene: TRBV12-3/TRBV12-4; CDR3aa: CAIQSTGVHGYTF; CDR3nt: TGTGCCATCCAGTCGACAGGGGTCCATGGCTACACCTTC
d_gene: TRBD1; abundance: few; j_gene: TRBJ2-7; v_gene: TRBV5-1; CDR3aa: CASSSNSGGTEQYF; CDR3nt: TGCGCCAGCAGCTCAAATTCAGGGGGAACCGAGCAGTACTTC
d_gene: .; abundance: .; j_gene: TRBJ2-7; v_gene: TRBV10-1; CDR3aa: CASSGTESSYEQYF; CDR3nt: TGCGCCAGCAGTGGGACGGAGAGCTCCTACGAGCAGTACTTC
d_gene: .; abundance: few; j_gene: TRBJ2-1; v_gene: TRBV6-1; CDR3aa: CASRRRGNLEQFF; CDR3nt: TGTGCCAGTCGACGGCGTGGGAACCTTGAGCAGTTCTTC
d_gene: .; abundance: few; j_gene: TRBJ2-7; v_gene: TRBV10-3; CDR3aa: CAISDLPLGKYEQYF; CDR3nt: TGTGCCATCAGTGACCTTCCCTTGGGAAAATACGAGCAGTACTTC
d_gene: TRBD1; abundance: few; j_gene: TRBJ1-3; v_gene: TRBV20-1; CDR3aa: CSARTGRGNTIYF; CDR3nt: TGCAGTGCCCGGACAGGGAGAGGAAACACCATATATTTT
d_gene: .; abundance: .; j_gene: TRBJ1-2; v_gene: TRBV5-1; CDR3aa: CASSVGSGANGYTF; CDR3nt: TGCGCCAGCAGCGTAGGATCAGGGGCGAATGGCTACACCTTC
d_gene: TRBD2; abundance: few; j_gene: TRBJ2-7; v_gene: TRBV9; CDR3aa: CASSVATSGNYEQYF; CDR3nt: TGTGCCAGCAGCGTAGCTACTAGCGGGAACTACGAGCAGTACTTC
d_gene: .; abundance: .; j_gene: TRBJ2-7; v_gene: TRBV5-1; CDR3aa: CASSRDPYEQYF; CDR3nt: TGCGCCAGCAGCCGCGATCCCTACGAGCAGTACTTC
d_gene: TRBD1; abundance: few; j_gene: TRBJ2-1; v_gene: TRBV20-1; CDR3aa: CSALRTRGPWGQFF; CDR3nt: TGCAGTGCTCTACGGACGAGGGGGCCTTGGGGACAGTTCTTC
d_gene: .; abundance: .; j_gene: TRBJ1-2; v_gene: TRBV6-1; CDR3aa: CASTLGTGYGYTF; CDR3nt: TGTGCCAGCACTCTCGGCACAGGGTATGGCTACACCTTC
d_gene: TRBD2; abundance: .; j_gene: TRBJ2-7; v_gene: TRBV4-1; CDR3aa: CASRTPGLVGGEQYF; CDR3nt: TGCGCCAGCAGGACTCCGGGACTAGTGGGCGGCGAGCAGTACTTC
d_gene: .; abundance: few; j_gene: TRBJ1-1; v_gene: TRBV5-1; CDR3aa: CASSTGPTGGNTEAFF; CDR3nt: TGCGCCAGCAGCACCGGACCTACCGGGGGAAACACTGAAGCTTTCTTT